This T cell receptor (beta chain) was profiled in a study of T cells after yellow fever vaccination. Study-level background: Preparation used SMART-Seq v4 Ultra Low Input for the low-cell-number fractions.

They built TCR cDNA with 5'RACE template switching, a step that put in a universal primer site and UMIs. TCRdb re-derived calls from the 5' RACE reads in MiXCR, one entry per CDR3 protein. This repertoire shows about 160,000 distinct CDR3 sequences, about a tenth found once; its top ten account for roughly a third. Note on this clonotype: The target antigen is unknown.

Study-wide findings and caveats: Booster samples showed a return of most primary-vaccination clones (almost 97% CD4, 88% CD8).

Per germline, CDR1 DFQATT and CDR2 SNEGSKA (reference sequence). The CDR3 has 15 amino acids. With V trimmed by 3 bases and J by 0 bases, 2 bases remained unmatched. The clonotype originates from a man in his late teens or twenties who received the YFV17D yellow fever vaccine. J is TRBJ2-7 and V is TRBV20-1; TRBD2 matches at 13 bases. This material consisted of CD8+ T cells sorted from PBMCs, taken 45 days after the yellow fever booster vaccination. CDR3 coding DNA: TGCAGTGCTAGGACTAGCGGGGGGAGCTCCTACGAGCAGTACTTC. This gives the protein CSARTSGGSSYEQYF.